This paragraph reports one TCR beta chain. These data are taken from a study of blood T cell repertoires in COVID-19. Study-level background: Some COVID-19 samples were acute and others convalescent; all came from the United States, Italy and Spain. The analysed material was cDNA or gDNA that came from T cells, B-cell-depleted T cells, or PBMCs.

From germline, CDR1 is MNHEY and CDR2 SMNVEV (reference sequence). V lost 7 bases, J lost 8 bases, and 7 bases stayed unmatched. The CDR3 totals 15 residues. Original data processing: Estimated nucleated cell counts came from reference gene primer amplification. TCRdb's table, derived via immunoSEQ multiplex PCR, lists solely in-frame clones and lacks some. V and J calls and clone size are as listed in that table; D and trimming were resolved from the DNA. Seen here are about 86,000 clones, 70% to 85% observed once, and the top ten hold 11%. The specimen sequenced was peripheral blood. V gene TRBV27 combines with J gene TRBJ2-1; 14 nucleotides align to TRBD2. The origin of this receptor is a man between 65 and 80 years old with acute or convalescent COVID-19. Here the CDR3 DNA reads TGTGCCAGCACCAGACTAGCGGGGGGGATCGATGAGCAGTTCTTC. Protein sequence: CASTRLAGGIDEQFF.